This T cell receptor beta chain was documented in a study of blood T cell repertoires in COVID-19 (dated by TCRdb to 2018 to 2020). Notes on the research overall: Samples from collaborators originated in the United States, Italy and Spain and spanned both the acute and convalescent phases of COVID-19. Nearly every sample came with metadata listing a de-identified subject ID, COVID-19 status, age in years and sex. Where HLA class I and class II types were available, the types were taken from metadata supplied by the sample provider, not from assay-based typing. The material from the prospective study consisted of cDNA or gDNA derived from T cells, B-cell-depleted T cells, or PBMCs. The repertoires were released in a freely available public database meant as a resource for research on the immune response to SARS-CoV-2. The dataset comprised deeply sampled blood TCRbeta repertoires from subjects exposed to, actively infected with, or recovered from COVID-19. The samples were drawn from two sources: the first 160 participants of the ongoing ImmuneRACE study, and 1,000 to 1,500 subjects contributed by 6 global collaborators. Overall results and qualifications from the work: The quantity of clinical and demographic metadata differed by source and by participant and was supplied without curation.

As encoded in the germline V gene, CDR1 is SNHLY while CDR2 is FYNNEI. V is cut by 7 bases and J by 5 bases, and the space between the germline ends is 17 bases. The CDR3 goes from the cysteine to the phenylalanine over 14 residues. The entry retains the CDR3 DNA only, 42 bases that are in frame from base 1. TCRbeta CDR3 regions were amplified from genomic DNA by means of the immunoSEQ Assay, a bias-controlled multiplex PCR. In the authors' own workflow: The number of nucleated cells in each sample was estimated from the amplification of reference gene primers within the assay. Sequence reads were collapsed and filtered to measure the absolute abundance of every unique TCRbeta CDR3 rearrangement. For each sample, productive Simpson clonality was calculated by taking the square root of Simpson's diversity index across productive rearrangements. This is the immuneACCESS table as TCRdb keeps it, with only in-frame sequences that have V and J called. A part of the clones is gone; compared with another copy, unresolved V genes explain less than half, and the rest is unexplained. V, J and clone size are those of that table, while D and trimming were read from the DNA. In all, the sample holds 250,000 to 350,000 clones, and 87% of those were seen once. The ten largest clones represent around 10% of the sample.

In the prospective study, participants were roughly 18 to 89 years old, resided in fewer than 25 geographic areas of the United States, and were enrolled through a virtual design. In the prospective study, cohorts were assigned on the basis of participant-reported clinical history obtained from a screening survey and a study questionnaire. For ImmuneRACE Cohort 3, a participant was defined as recovered based on two consecutive negative NP/OP PCR tests, clearance by a healthcare professional, or resolution of symptoms. Each participant in the prospective study had whole blood, serum and a nasopharyngeal or oropharyngeal swab collected by mobile phlebotomists. Prospective study participants could optionally give additional blood draws and questionnaires over an approximately two-month period. Prospective study blood samples were shipped either frozen or at room temperature before DNA extraction.

For this clone: The specificity of this receptor is unknown. No base quality information exists; no much larger clone differs at one position.

The chain links TRBV2 with TRBJ2-5; D gene: possibly TRBD2, on 5 matching bases. The material sequenced was PBMCs or T cells enriched from blood (not recorded which). This clonotype originated in a woman aged 18-29 years who had recovered from COVID-19. Read as DNA, the sequence is TGTGCCAGCACCGGGGTGACCACCGGGGAGACCCAGTACTTC. It codes for CASTGVTTGETQYF.